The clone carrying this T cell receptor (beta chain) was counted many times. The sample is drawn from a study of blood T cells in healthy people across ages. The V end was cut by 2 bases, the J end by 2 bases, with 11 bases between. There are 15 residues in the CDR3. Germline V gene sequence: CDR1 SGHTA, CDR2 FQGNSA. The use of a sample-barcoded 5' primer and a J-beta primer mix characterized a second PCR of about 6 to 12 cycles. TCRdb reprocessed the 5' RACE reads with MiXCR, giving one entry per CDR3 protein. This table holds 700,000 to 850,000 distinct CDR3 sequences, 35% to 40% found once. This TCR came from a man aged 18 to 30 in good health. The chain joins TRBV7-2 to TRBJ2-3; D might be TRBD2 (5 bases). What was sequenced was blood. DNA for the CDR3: TGTGCCAGCAGCTTACCCGGACTCTTCACAGATACGCAGTATTTT. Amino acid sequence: CASSLPGLFTDTQYF.